This record covers a single TCR beta chain. This record comes from a study of metastatic and nonmetastatic thyroid tumors. Study information: Across blood and tumor or nodule tissue, repertoires from malignant and benign thyroid patients were compared with one another.

The CDR3 runs to 13 residues. V dropped 7 bases and J dropped 8; count of bases not matched to a gene: 8. Germline CDR1 KGHDR, CDR2 SFDVKD. Using MiXCR, TCRdb reanalyzed the PCR reads. The sample carries 40,000 or so clones, approximately 20% recorded once. There were no patients who had received any treatment before thyroid surgery. The sequenced sample was blood. The receptor was derived from a female donor with papillary thyroid cancer or a benign thyroid nodule (not recorded which). Some clones in this sample may be carry-over from other donors' samples. The rearrangement uses TRBV24-1 and TRBJ2-3; 7 nucleotides agree with TRBD2. The CDR3 loop is CATSESGAGTQYF. CDR3 DNA: TGTGCCACCAGCGAAAGCGGGGCGGGTACGCAGTATTTT.